This T cell receptor (beta chain) derives from a study of OX40 agonist ivuxolimab in advanced cancers. Whole-study context: Averaging approximately 60 years in age, with a range of roughly 20 to 80, the cohort was approximately 83% male. Broader study findings: At 0.1 to 3.0 mg/kg and by week 6, clonal expansion occurred in CD4+ and CD8+ blood T cells. Mean expanded clone counts were higher in CD8+ than CD4+ T cells.

Any history of autoimmune disease or systemic immunosuppression disqualified patients. Points on this clone: What it recognizes is unknown.

Some clones are missing from TCRdb's copy, which holds only in-frame ones; the method was immunoSEQ multiplex PCR. The data contain around 50,000 clones, around 94% of them singletons. This CDR3 contains 15 residues. Per germline, CDR1 SGHVS and CDR2 FNYEAQ. This specimen consisted of CD4+ or CD8+ T cells sorted from blood, obtained in a trial of the OX40 agonist ivuxolimab. This clonotype was sampled from an adult with an advanced solid tumor such as melanoma, head and neck, liver or kidney cancer. J is TRBJ2-7 and V is TRBV7-6; 8 bases line up with TRBD2. The CDR3 bases are TGTGCAACGGGGGGGGGACCGGGCCCCAGGAACGAGCAGTACTTC. It codes for CATGGGPGPRNEQYF.